A single sample gave rise to the 3 T cell receptor beta chains below, sequenced in a study of lymphopenia after photon versus proton radiotherapy. Generated by immunoSEQ multiplex PCR, the TCRdb table keeps only in-frame clones and is missing some. The data contain approximately 50,000 clones, 65% to 85% of them singletons. Sequencing was performed on peripheral blood, taken from a patient treated with photon-based radiotherapy. The receptors stem from a man aged 50 to 60 with gastric cancer.

The V and J genes are TRBV19 and TRBJ1-1, with TRBD1 matching 7 bases. V gave up 4 bases and J gave up 4 bases; unmatched junction bases: 6. Germline values: CDR1 LNHDA, CDR2 SQIVND (reference sequence). The CDR3 extends over 14 amino acids. The CDR3 coding sequence is TGTGCCAGTAGTAAGCTGGACAGGCTCACTGAAGCTTTCTTT. Protein sequence: CASSKLDRLTEAFF.

J is TRBJ2-2 and V is TRBV10-1; D gene uncertain. There are 13 residues in the CDR3. The ends were cut back, 5 bases at V and 1 base at J, with 5 bases in the middle. The germline gives CDR1 WNHNN, CDR2 SYGVQD (reference sequence). CDR3 sequence reads: CASSPRNTGELFF. The CDR3, as DNA: TGCGCCAGCAGTCCCAGGAACACCGGGGAGCTGTTTTTT.

This chain uses TRBV13 with TRBJ1-2, with 8 positions matching TRBD1. Looked up from germline, CDR1 is PRHDT and CDR2 is FYEKMQ (reference sequence). Germline trimming cut 0 bases from V and 4 bases from J; bases unmatched to any gene: 1. The CDR3 runs to 14 residues. The CDR3 bases are TGTGCCAGCAGCTTAGGCACAGGGGGCTATGGCTACACCTTC. This translates into CASSLGTGGYGYTF.